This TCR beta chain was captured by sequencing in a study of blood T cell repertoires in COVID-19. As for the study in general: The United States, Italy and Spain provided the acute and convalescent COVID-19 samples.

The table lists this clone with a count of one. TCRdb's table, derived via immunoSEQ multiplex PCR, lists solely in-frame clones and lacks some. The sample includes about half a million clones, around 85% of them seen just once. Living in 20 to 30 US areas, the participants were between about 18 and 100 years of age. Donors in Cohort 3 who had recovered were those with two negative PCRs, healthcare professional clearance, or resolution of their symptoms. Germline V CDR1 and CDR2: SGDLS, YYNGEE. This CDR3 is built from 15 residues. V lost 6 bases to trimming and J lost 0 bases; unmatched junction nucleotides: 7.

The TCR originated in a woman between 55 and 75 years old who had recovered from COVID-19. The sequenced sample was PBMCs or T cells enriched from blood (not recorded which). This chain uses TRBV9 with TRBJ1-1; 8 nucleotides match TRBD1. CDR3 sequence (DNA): TGTGCCAGCACGAATCCGGGACAGGTGAACACTGAAGCTTTCTTT. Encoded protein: CASTNPGQVNTEAFF.